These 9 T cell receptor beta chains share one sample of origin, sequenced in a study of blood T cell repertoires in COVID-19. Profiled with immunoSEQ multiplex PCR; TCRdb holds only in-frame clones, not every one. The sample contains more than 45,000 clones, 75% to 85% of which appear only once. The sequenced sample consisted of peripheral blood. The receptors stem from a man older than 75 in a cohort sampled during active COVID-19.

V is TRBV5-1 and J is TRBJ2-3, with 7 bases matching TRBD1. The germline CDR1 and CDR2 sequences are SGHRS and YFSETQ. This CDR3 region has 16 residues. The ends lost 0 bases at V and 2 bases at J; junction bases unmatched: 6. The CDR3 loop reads CASSLGTGEHTDTQYF. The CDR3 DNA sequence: TGCGCCAGCAGCTTGGGTACAGGGGAACACACAGATACGCAGTATTTT.

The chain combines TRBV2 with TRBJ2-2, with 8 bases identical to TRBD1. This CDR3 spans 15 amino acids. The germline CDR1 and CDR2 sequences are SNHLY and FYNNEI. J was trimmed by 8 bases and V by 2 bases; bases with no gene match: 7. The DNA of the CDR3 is TGTGCCAGCAGTGAAATAGGACAGGGAACGGGGGAGCTGTTTTTT. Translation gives CASSEIGQGTGELFF.

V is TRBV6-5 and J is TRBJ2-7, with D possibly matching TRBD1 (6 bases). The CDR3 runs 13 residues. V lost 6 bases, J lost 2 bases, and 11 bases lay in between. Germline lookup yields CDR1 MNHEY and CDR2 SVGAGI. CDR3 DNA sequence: TGTGCCAGCAGACGGGACAACACCTACGAGCAGTACTTC. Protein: CASRRDNTYEQYF.

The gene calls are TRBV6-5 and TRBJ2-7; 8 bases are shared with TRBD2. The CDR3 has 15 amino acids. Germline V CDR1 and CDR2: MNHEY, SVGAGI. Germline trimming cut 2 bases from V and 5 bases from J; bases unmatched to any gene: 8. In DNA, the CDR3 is TGTGCCAGCAGTTACGGAGCGGGAGAATCCCACGAGCAGTACTTC. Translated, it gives CASSYGAGESHEQYF.

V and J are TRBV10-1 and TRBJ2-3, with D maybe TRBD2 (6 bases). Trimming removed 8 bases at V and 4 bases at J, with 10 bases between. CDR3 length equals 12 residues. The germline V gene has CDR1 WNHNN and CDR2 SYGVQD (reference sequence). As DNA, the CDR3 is TGCGCCAGCGGGGGGACTTCAGATACGCAGTATTTT. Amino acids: CASGGTSDTQYF.

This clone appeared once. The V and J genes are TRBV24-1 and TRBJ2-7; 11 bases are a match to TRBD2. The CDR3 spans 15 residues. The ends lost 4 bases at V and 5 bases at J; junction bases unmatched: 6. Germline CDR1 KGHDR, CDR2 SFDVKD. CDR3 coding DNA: TGTGCCACCAGTGACGTGACTAGCGGGAACAACGAGCAGTACTTC. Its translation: CATSDVTSGNNEQYF.

The CDR3 coding sequence is TGTGCCACCAGCAGAGATTTCGGGGGTAGCAATCAGCCCCAGCATTTT. This codes for CATSRDFGGSNQPQHF. This chain connects TRBV15 to TRBJ1-5, with TRBD1 as a possible D gene (5 bases). V dropped 0 bases and J dropped 0 bases, with 9 bases sitting between them. This CDR3 has 16 amino acids. Germline-derived CDR1 and CDR2 are LNHNV and YYDKDF (reference sequence). The full variable domain, completed using reference TRBV15 and TRBJ1-5, is DAMVIQNPRYQVTQFGKPVTLSCSQTLNHNVMYWYQQKSSQAPKLLFHYYDKDFNNEADTPDNFQSRRPNTSFCFLDIRSPGLGDTAMYLCATSRDFGGSNQPQHFGDGTRLSIL.

CDR3 DNA sequence: TGTGCCAGCAGCCTTCGGACAGGGTTTGAAGCTTTCTTT. Residues: CASSLRTGFEAFF. The chain couples TRBV11-2 to TRBJ1-1; 8 bases are shared with TRBD1. The CDR3 has 13 amino acids. V dropped 5 bases and J dropped 7; count of bases not matched to a gene: 6. Looked up from germline, CDR1 is SGHAT and CDR2 is FQNNGV.

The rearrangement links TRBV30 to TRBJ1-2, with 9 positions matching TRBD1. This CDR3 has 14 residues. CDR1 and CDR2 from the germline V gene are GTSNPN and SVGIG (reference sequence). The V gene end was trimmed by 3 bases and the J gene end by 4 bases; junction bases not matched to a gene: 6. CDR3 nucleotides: TGTGCCTGGAGCCGGGACAGGGAGACCTATGGCTACACCTTC. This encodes CAWSRDRETYGYTF.